These 18 T cell receptor beta chains originate from one sample sequenced in a study of technical replicates of blood from four donors. Here immunoSEQ multiplex PCR was the method, and the copy in TCRdb shows in-frame clones only, minus some. The table includes about 79,000 clones, roughly 94% detected once. The sample consisted of T cells isolated from PBMCs. Receptors were obtained from a human donor in good health.

This rearrangement joins TRBV29-1 to TRBJ2-7; D is undetermined. The CDR3 has 12 amino acids. V lost 6 bases and J 2 bases, leaving 11 bases between the germline ends. In germline, CDR1 is SQVTM, CDR2 ANQGSEA. The CDR3 region is CSVRTATYEQYF. DNA for the CDR3: TGCAGCGTCCGAACAGCTACCTACGAGCAGTACTTC.

The V and J genes are TRBV5-1 and TRBJ1-3; a weak D match, TRBD1 (6 bases). Germline V gene sequence: CDR1 SGHRS, CDR2 YFSETQ. The V end was cut by 1 base, the J end by 7 bases, with 15 bases between. The CDR3 has 15 amino acids. The CDR3 sequence: CASSLQGSQENTIYF. The CDR3 DNA reads TGCGCCAGCAGCTTGCAGGGGTCACAGGAGAACACCATATATTTT.

This chain uses TRBV6-5 with TRBJ1-1; no definite D call. Germline CDR1 and CDR2: MNHEY and SVGAGI. V lost 5 bases, J lost 1 base, and 8 bases lay in between. The CDR3 has 13 residues. Written as DNA, the CDR3 is TGTGCCAGCAGTATGTCCCAGAACACTGAAGCTTTCTTT. Residues: CASSMSQNTEAFF.

The chain joins TRBV9 to TRBJ1-1, with D possibly being TRBD1 (6 bases). This CDR3 spans 14 amino acids. Germline V gene lookup returns CDR1 SGDLS and CDR2 YYNGEE. V lost 4 bases and J 1 base, leaving 11 bases between the germline ends. The CDR3, as DNA: TGTGCCAGCAGCCTGGGAGGGGGGAACACTGAAGCTTTCTTT. It yields the protein CASSLGGGNTEAFF.

The V call is TRBV6-6, the J call TRBJ2-3, with TRBD1 identical over 8 bases. V lost 6 bases and J lost 0; bases outside the gene matches: 5. The CDR3 consists of 15 residues. The germline V gene has CDR1 MNHNY and CDR2 SVGAGI (reference sequence). CDR3 sequence: CASRSQGASTDTQYF. Here the CDR3 DNA reads TGTGCCAGCAGGTCCCAGGGGGCCAGCACAGATACGCAGTATTTT.

This chain connects TRBV28 to TRBJ1-5; 9 bases are shared with TRBD1. Germline trimming cut 6 bases from V and 3 bases from J; bases unmatched to any gene: 9. The CDR3 contains 16 residues. Per the germline V gene, CDR1 is MDHEN and CDR2 is SYDVKM. The CDR3 nucleotides read TGTGCCAGCAGCCAAATTACAGGGGGCAACAATCAGCCCCAGCATTTT. Translation gives CASSQITGGNNQPQHF.

The chain has TRBV9 and TRBJ1-3; maybe TRBD1 (6 bases). Germline assignment: CDR1 SGDLS and CDR2 YYNGEE. Trimming stripped 3 bases from V and 1 base from J, with 14 bases between. The CDR3 consists of 16 residues. CDR3 sequence: CASSGSTGSSGNTIYF. The DNA of the CDR3 is TGTGCCAGCAGCGGATCAACAGGGTCTTCTGGAAACACCATATATTTT.

This clone occurred once. The gene calls are TRBV6-1 and TRBJ1-1, with D hard to call. V lost 6 bases to trimming and J lost 1 base, with 6 bases between them. CDR3 length: 12 amino acids. Germline loops: CDR1 MNHNS, CDR2 SASEGT. CDR3 nucleotides: TGTGCCAGCAGCGCAGGGAACACTGAAGCTTTCTTT. It encodes CASSAGNTEAFF.

This clone has only one observation. The chain combines TRBV2 with TRBJ2-7; 8 bases are a match to TRBD1. CDR1 is SNHLY and CDR2 is FYNNEI in the germline V gene. The ends lost 3 bases at V and 3 bases at J; junction bases unmatched: 4. The CDR3 is 14 amino acids. In DNA form, the CDR3 reads TGTGCCAGCAGTGACACCACAGGGGGCTACGAGCAGTACTTC. Amino acid sequence: CASSDTTGGYEQYF.

This clone was counted a single time. This chain uses TRBV25-1 with TRBJ2-7; D might be TRBD1 (5 bases). This CDR3 spans 12 amino acids. V lost 4 bases and J 4 bases, leaving 8 bases between the germline ends. Germline V lookup: CDR1 MGHDK, CDR2 SYGVNS. CDR3 in amino acids: CASSAQGYEQYF. CDR3 nucleotides: TGTGCCAGCAGTGCTCAGGGTTACGAGCAGTACTTC.

This sequence joins TRBV6-5 and TRBJ1-1; D gene ambiguous. Trimming cost V 5 bases and J 1 base, with 14 bases left between them. From germline, CDR1 is MNHEY and CDR2 SVGAGI. The length of the CDR3 is 15 residues. CDR3 amino acids: CASSPYSISNTEAFF. CDR3 in DNA: TGTGCCAGCAGTCCATACTCTATCTCGAACACTGAAGCTTTCTTT.

The chain uses TRBV18 and TRBJ1-1, with 7 nucleotides matching TRBD1. CDR1 KGHSH and CDR2 LQKENI come from the germline V gene. Losses at the gene ends were 2 bases for V and 5 bases for J; bases not matched to a gene: 11. The CDR3 extends over 16 amino acids. The CDR3 here is CASSPRQGDGVTEAFF. The CDR3, as DNA: TGTGCCAGCTCACCAAGGCAGGGGGATGGGGTTACTGAAGCTTTCTTT.

V gene TRBV7-8 combines with J gene TRBJ1-5, with D possibly TRBD1 on 6 matching bases. Trimming took off 8 bases at V and 5 bases at J, with 25 bases between the two ends. Germline V gene lookup returns CDR1 SGHVS and CDR2 FQNEAQ. The CDR3 extends over 17 amino acids. The CDR3 nucleotides are TGTGCCAGCGGCAGAGAAGTTATTGGGGGGGCGGATCAGCCCCAGCATTTT. Protein product: CASGREVIGGADQPQHF.

V is TRBV7-9 and J is TRBJ1-3; D might be TRBD1 (6 bases). V lost 4 bases and J 0 bases, leaving 16 bases between the germline ends. The CDR3 is made up of 17 amino acids. Germline lookup yields CDR1 SEHNR and CDR2 FQNEAQ (reference sequence). CDR3 sequence: CASSWAVGASSGNTIYF. In DNA form, the CDR3 reads TGTGCCAGCAGCTGGGCAGTGGGGGCAAGCTCTGGAAACACCATATATTTT.

The chain is built from TRBV7-8 and TRBJ2-5, with unresolved D. Germline-derived CDR1 and CDR2 are SGHVS and FQNEAQ. V was trimmed by 1 base and J by 2 bases, leaving 8 bases between them. CDR3 length equals 14 residues. DNA for the CDR3: TGTGCCAGCAGCTTAGGACTTTTACAAGAGACCCAGTACTTC. Translating gives CASSLGLLQETQYF. The full variable domain, in which reference TRBV7-8 and TRBJ2-5 provide the parts outside the CDR3, is GAGVSQSPRYKVAKRGQDVALRCDPISGHVSLFWYQQALGQGPEFLTYFQNEAQLDKSGLPSDRFFAERPEGSVSTLKIQRTQQEDSAVYLCASSLGLLQETQYFGPGTRLLVL.

V gene TRBV5-1 combines with J gene TRBJ2-7; 10 nucleotides line up with TRBD2. CDR3 length equals 15 residues. With V trimmed by 3 bases and J by 6 bases, 9 bases remained unmatched. Germline CDR1 SGHRS, CDR2 YFSETQ. The CDR3 reads CASSWTSGHLAEQYF. CDR3 sequence (DNA): TGCGCCAGCAGCTGGACTAGCGGACACCTAGCCGAGCAGTACTTC.

The chain employs TRBV11-2 and TRBJ2-7, with 9 bases that match TRBD1. CDR1 is SGHAT and CDR2 is FQNNGV in the germline V gene. There are 16 residues in the CDR3. V lost 5 bases to trimming and J lost 2 bases; unmatched junction nucleotides: 10. The CDR3 nucleotides are TGTGCCAGCAGCCGCAACCGGGACAGGGCCGCCTACGAGCAGTACTTC. Its translation is CASSRNRDRAAYEQYF.

The chain's CDR3 is CASSYTSGRDNEQFF. The CDR3 coding sequence is TGTGCCAGCAGCTACACTAGCGGGAGGGACAATGAGCAGTTCTTC. J is TRBJ2-1 and V is TRBV7-9; 13 bases are shared with TRBD2. Unmatched junction bases numbered 2, after V lost 4 bases and J lost 5 bases. The germline V gene encodes CDR1 SEHNR and CDR2 FQNEAQ (reference sequence). The CDR3 spans 15 residues.